A single sample gave rise to the 19 T cell receptor beta chains below, sequenced in a study of OX40 agonist ivuxolimab in advanced cancers. Using immunoSEQ multiplex PCR, the repertoire was profiled, and TCRdb retains in-frame clones only, with some absent. The table shows 55,000 to 75,000 clones, with approximately 90% occurring only once. The source was CD4+ or CD8+ T cells sorted from blood, collected in a trial of the OX40 agonist ivuxolimab. The receptors come from an adult with an advanced solid tumor such as melanoma, head and neck, liver or kidney cancer.

The chain couples TRBV15 to TRBJ2-5; D is perhaps TRBD2 (6 bases). V gave up 3 bases and J gave up 5 bases, with 7 bases separating them. The CDR3 consists of 12 residues. Germline V gene sequence: CDR1 LNHNV, CDR2 YYDKDF (reference sequence). DNA for the CDR3: TGTGCCACCAGCAGGGCGGGGGAGACCCAGTACTTC. Translating gives CATSRAGETQYF.

The V call is TRBV28, the J call TRBJ2-2; D possibly corresponds to TRBD1 (5 bases). Trimming pared 3 bases from V and 5 bases from J, leaving 13 bases between. Per the germline V gene, CDR1 is MDHEN and CDR2 is SYDVKM. The CDR3 covers 15 residues. The CDR3: CASSFGQGVTGELFF. CDR3 coding DNA: TGTGCCAGCAGTTTCGGGCAGGGCGTAACCGGGGAGCTGTTTTTT.

The genes are TRBV11-2 and TRBJ2-3; 10 positions match TRBD1. Germline V gene data show CDR1 as SGHAT and CDR2 as FQNNGV. V lost 0 bases and J lost 1; bases outside the gene matches: 7. The CDR3 runs to 18 residues. The CDR3 region has the DNA TGTGCCAGCAGCTTAGAAGGACAGGGGGGGTGGGGCACAGATACGCAGTATTTT. Translating gives CASSLEGQGGWGTDTQYF.

V gene TRBV15 combines with J gene TRBJ2-2, with no clear D. V lost 1 base, J lost 3 bases, and 3 bases lay in between. In germline, CDR1 is LNHNV, CDR2 YYDKDF (reference sequence). The CDR3 is 13 residues long. The CDR3 reads CATSRGYTGELFF. The CDR3 DNA reads as TGTGCCACCAGCAGAGGATACACCGGGGAGCTGTTTTTT.

V usage is TRBV27 and J usage is TRBJ1-2, with a possible D match to TRBD1 (6 bases). Between the trimmed V and J ends, which lost 5 bases and 4 bases, there was a span of 23 bases. CDR3 length: 17 residues. Per germline, CDR1 MNHEY and CDR2 SMNVEV (reference sequence). The CDR3 loop is CASSTYRATSGLYGYTF. In nucleotides, the CDR3 is TGTGCCAGCAGTACGTACAGGGCCACCTCCGGACTCTATGGCTACACCTTC.

This chain connects TRBV11-3 to TRBJ2-4, with D uncertain. The V gene lost 1 base and the J gene lost 6 bases, with 10 bases spanning the gap. There are 14 residues in the CDR3. Germline assignment: CDR1 SGHNT and CDR2 YENEEA. The CDR3: CASSLGPPLNIQYF. For the CDR3, the DNA is TGTGCCAGCAGCTTAGGGCCCCCGTTAAACATTCAGTACTTC.

V gene TRBV5-1 combines with J gene TRBJ1-3, with D unresolved. V dropped 0 bases and J dropped 0 bases, with 7 bases sitting between them. From germline, CDR1 is SGHRS and CDR2 YFSETQ. This CDR3 spans 15 amino acids. The CDR3 nucleotides are TGCGCCAGCAGCTTGGTAGGGAACTCTGGAAACACCATATATTTT. Translating gives CASSLVGNSGNTIYF.

CDR3 in DNA: TGTGCCAGCAGTGAAAGGGCGGATCCCTACAATGAGCAGTTCTTC. Translated: CASSERADPYNEQFF. The chain joins TRBV2 to TRBJ2-1; D ambiguous. Germline loops: CDR1 SNHLY, CDR2 FYNNEI. This CDR3 has 15 residues. The ends were cut back, 2 bases at V and 2 bases at J, with 10 bases in the middle.

J is TRBJ2-1 and V is TRBV27; D gene uncertain. The V and J ends lost 5 bases and 15 bases respectively, with 20 bases between them. Germline V gene lookup returns CDR1 MNHEY and CDR2 SMNVEV (reference sequence). This CDR3 has 13 residues. Here the CDR3 DNA reads TGTGCCAGCAGTAGCTCCGTGAGGTGGAGCCCGTTCTTC. This sequence encodes CASSSSVRWSPFF.

This clone showed up just once. The V call is TRBV5-5, the J call TRBJ2-2; 7 positions agree with TRBD1. The CDR3 is 15 amino acids. The junction had 10 bases not matched to a gene; V was cut back by 6 bases and J by 5 bases. CDR1 SGHKS and CDR2 YYEKEE come from the germline V gene (reference sequence). The CDR3 coding sequence is TGTGCCAGCATTGAGACAGGGCGGAGGACCGGGGAGCTGTTTTTT. Translation: CASIETGRRTGELFF.

CDR3 nucleotides: TGTGCCAGTAGAGACAGGTCGAGCAATCAGCCCCAGCATTTT. As protein: CASRDRSSNQPQHF. The chain couples TRBV19 to TRBJ1-5, with D maybe TRBD1 (6 bases). The CDR3 sequence is 14 residues long. Germline CDR1 reads LNHDA; CDR2 reads SQIVND (reference sequence). Deletions cut 6 bases from V and 1 base from J, with 10 bases between.

The chain links TRBV7-6 to TRBJ1-6, with D perhaps TRBD1 (6 bases). V was clipped by 6 bases and J by 8 bases, with 26 bases between them. The CDR3 is 18 residues long. Germline V lookup: CDR1 SGHVS, CDR2 FNYEAQ. CDR3 DNA: TGTGCCAGCAGTCCCGAACCCATGAAGACAGGCTCCTATTCACCCCTCCACTTT. Its protein is CASSPEPMKTGSYSPLHF.

A few counts support this clone. The chain has TRBV19 and TRBJ1-2; 7 nucleotides align to TRBD1. J gave up 5 bases and V 1 base, and 7 bases lay outside the gene matches. The germline CDR1 and CDR2 sequences are LNHDA and SQIVND (reference sequence). The CDR3 covers 15 residues. CDR3 in DNA: TGTGCCAGTAGTATAGGCACAGGGGTAGGGTATGGCTACACCTTC. It translates to CASSIGTGVGYGYTF.

The CDR3 here is CASSGQGGGYTF. The CDR3 DNA reads as TGTGCCAGCAGCGGACAGGGTGGAGGCTACACCTTC. The J gene is TRBJ1-2, the V gene TRBV6-1, with 8 nucleotides matching TRBD1. The CDR3 length is 12 residues. V lost 6 bases to trimming and J lost 8 bases; unmatched junction nucleotides: 5. CDR1 is MNHNS, CDR2 SASEGT, per germline.

The chain couples TRBV10-3 to TRBJ2-7; 7 positions match TRBD2. CDR1 is ENHRY, CDR2 SYGVKD, per germline. The CDR3 runs to 15 residues. V lost 0 bases to trimming and J lost 9 bases; unmatched junction nucleotides: 11. The CDR3 DNA is TGTGCCATCAGTGAGTCGGGCGGGAGTGTCAACGTGCAGTACTTC. As protein: CAISESGGSVNVQYF.

The CDR3 spells CASSLDSGSYNEQFF. CDR3 nucleotides: TGTGCCAGCAGCTTAGATAGTGGCTCCTACAATGAGCAGTTCTTC. This chain uses TRBV11-3 with TRBJ2-1; D is ambiguous. Germline V gene sequence: CDR1 SGHNT, CDR2 YENEEA. The germline V and J ends were trimmed by 0 bases and 0 bases, with 6 bases remaining between them. This CDR3 region has 15 residues.

The rearrangement uses TRBV5-1 and TRBJ2-3, with 8 bases identical to TRBD1. Per the germline V gene, CDR1 is SGHRS and CDR2 is YFSETQ. Unmatched junction bases numbered 7, after V lost 3 bases and J lost 4 bases. This CDR3 is built from 15 residues. The CDR3 sequence: CASSSPGQGADTQYF. Written as DNA, the CDR3 is TGCGCCAGCAGCTCCCCAGGACAGGGTGCAGATACGCAGTATTTT.

The chain is built from TRBV28 and TRBJ1-6, with D possibly being TRBD1 (5 bases). Germline V gives CDR1 MDHEN, CDR2 SYDVKM. The length of the CDR3 is 17 residues. The V end lost 3 bases, the J end lost 3 bases, and 15 bases lay between the germline ends. The CDR3 sequence: CASSLAPDTGYNSPLHF. The CDR3 coding sequence is TGTGCCAGCAGTTTGGCCCCAGATACAGGCTATAATTCACCCCTCCACTTT.

The chain carries TRBV11-3 and TRBJ2-3; 10 bases align to TRBD1. The V segment lost 4 bases and the J segment 3 bases; nucleotides outside the gene matches: 10. Germline V gene sequence: CDR1 SGHNT, CDR2 YENEEA. The CDR3 runs 17 residues. The CDR3 DNA reads as TGTGCCAGCAGCTCTCCCCTCGACAGGGGGCGTACAGATACGCAGTATTTT. Amino acid sequence: CASSSPLDRGRTDTQYF.